The present T cell receptor beta chain was sequenced within a study of blood T cell repertoires in COVID-19. Study details: The analysed material was cDNA or gDNA that came from T cells, B-cell-depleted T cells, or PBMCs.

Seattle's cohort entered during active infection and was followed longitudinally. Looked up from germline, CDR1 is SGHRS and CDR2 is YFSETQ. Trimming stripped 0 bases from V and 0 bases from J, with 9 bases between. The CDR3 is made up of 16 amino acids. Original analysis: By means of reference gene primer amplification, nucleated cell counts were estimated. Sequencing was performed with immunoSEQ multiplex PCR; in TCRdb, only in-frame clones are kept and a portion is missing. V, J and clone size are taken as reported in that table, and D and trimming were inferred from the DNA itself. The sample gives 270,000 or so clones, 65% to 85% of which show up once; around 1.6% is in the top ten.

The sequencing input was peripheral blood. This receptor was identified in a human donor with COVID-19, enrolled during active disease. The donor label of this sample is uncertain. The genes are TRBV5-1 and TRBJ2-2; tentative D call: TRBD1 (6 bases). CDR3 protein: CASSLAGTTNTGELFF. The CDR3 region has the DNA TGCGCCAGCAGCTTGGCCGGGACAACGAACACCGGGGAGCTGTTTTTT.